This record concerns one T cell receptor (beta chain) sequence. There were likely unrecorded immune exposures, though donors were nominally healthy when sampled. The data derive from a study of cytomegalovirus exposure and HLA in healthy donors. PCR employed 60 Vbeta and 13 Jbeta primers. Method: immunoSEQ multiplex PCR; TCRdb's copy keeps in-frame clones and lacks some. The data show 100,000 to 150,000 clones, roughly 17% seen once. Looked up from germline, CDR1 is SGHRS and CDR2 is YFSETQ. Trimming cost V 4 bases and J 2 bases; bases outside gene matches: 10. The CDR3 runs to 16 residues. The sample was PBMCs. The rearrangement joins TRBV5-1 to TRBJ1-2, with TRBD1 matching 8 bases. The TCR originated in a female donor in good health and CMV-seropositive. The CDR3 sequence is CASSESGTGGNYGYTF. The CDR3 DNA reads as TGCGCCAGCAGCGAGTCCGGGACAGGCGGGAACTATGGCTACACCTTC.